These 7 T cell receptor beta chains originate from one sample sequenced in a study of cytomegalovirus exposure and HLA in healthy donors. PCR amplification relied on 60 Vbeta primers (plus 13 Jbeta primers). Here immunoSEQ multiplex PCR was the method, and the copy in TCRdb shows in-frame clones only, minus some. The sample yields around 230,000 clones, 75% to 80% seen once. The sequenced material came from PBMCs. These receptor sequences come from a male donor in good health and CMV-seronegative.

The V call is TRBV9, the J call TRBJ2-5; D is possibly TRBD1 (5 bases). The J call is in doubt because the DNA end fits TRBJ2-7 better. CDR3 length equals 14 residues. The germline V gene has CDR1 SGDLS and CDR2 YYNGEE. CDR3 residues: CASTLGAASYEQYF. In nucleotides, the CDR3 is TGTGCCAGCACCCTAGGGGCAGCCTCCTACGAGCAGTACTTC.

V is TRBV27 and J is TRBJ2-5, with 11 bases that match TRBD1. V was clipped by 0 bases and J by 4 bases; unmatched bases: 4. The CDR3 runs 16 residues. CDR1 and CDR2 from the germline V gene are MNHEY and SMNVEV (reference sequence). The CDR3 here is CASSLSFGTGGETQYF. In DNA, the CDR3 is TGTGCCAGCAGTTTATCTTTCGGGACAGGGGGAGAGACCCAGTACTTC.

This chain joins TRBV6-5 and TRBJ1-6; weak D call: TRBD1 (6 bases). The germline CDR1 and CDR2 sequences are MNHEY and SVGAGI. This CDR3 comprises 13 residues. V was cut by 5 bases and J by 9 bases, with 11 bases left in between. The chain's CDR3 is CASSRGASSPLHF. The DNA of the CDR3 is TGTGCCAGCAGTCGGGGGGCTAGTTCACCCCTCCACTTT.

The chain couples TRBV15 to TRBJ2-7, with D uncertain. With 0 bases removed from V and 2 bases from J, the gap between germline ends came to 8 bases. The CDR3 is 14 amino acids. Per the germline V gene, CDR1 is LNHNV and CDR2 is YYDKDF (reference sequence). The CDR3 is CATSREADTYEQYF. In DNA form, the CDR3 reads TGTGCCACCAGCAGAGAGGCGGATACCTACGAGCAGTACTTC.

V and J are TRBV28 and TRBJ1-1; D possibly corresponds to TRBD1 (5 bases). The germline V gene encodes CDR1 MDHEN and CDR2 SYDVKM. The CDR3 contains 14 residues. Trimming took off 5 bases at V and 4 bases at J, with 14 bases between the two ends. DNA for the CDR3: TGTGCCAGCAGTCAAACCTGGGGCCTCACTGAAGCTTTCTTT. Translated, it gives CASSQTWGLTEAFF.

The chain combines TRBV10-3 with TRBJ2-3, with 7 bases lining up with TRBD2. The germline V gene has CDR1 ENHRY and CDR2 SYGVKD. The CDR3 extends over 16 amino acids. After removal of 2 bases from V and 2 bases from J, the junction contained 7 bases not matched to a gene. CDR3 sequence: CAISERRGTYTDTQYF. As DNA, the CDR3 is TGTGCCATCAGTGAGCGGCGGGGGACCTACACAGATACGCAGTATTTT.

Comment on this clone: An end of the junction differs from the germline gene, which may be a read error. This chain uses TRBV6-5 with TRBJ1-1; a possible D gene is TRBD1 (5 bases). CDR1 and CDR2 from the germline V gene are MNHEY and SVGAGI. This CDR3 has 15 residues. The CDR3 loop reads CASSYQILDNTEAFF. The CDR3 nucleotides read TGTGCCAGCAGTTACCAGATACTGGACAACACTGAAGCCTTCTTT.